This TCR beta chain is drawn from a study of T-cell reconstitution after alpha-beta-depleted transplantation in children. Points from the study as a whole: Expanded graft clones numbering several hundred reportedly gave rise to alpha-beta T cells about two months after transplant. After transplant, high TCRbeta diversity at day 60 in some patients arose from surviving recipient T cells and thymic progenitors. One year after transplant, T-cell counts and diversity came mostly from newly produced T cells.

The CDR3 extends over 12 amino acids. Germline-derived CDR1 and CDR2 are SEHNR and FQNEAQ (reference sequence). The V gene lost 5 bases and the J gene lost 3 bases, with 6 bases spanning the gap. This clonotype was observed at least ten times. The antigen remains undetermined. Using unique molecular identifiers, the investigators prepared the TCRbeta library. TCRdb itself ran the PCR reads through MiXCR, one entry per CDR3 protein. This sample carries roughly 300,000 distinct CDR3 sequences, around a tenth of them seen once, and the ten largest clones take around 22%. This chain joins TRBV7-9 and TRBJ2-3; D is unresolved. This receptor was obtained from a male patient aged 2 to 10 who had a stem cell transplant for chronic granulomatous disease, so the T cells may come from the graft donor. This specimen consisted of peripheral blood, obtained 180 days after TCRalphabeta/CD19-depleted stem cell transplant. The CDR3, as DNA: TGTGCCAGCAGCAGCGCGACAGATACGCAGTATTTT. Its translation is CASSSATDTQYF.